Listed here are 3 T cell receptor beta chains from one sample, sequenced in a study of blood T cell repertoires in COVID-19. Clones were sequenced by immunoSEQ multiplex PCR, and TCRdb holds only the in-frame ones, with some missing. This repertoire shows approximately 220,000 clones, around 84% found once; its top ten account for around 7%. Specimen: PBMCs or T cells enriched from blood (not recorded which). These TCRs come from a woman aged 40 to 50 with acute COVID-19.

This chain uses TRBV20-1 with TRBJ1-6, with D maybe TRBD1 (6 bases). There are 10 residues in the CDR3. V lost 5 bases and J 13 bases, leaving 9 bases between the germline ends. Looked up from germline, CDR1 is DFQATT and CDR2 is SNEGSKA (reference sequence). The CDR3 DNA is TGCAGTGCTCACAGGGATCCCCTCCACTTT. Translated: CSAHRDPLHF.

The V call is TRBV7-9, the J call TRBJ2-4; D gene unclear. The germline gives CDR1 SEHNR, CDR2 FQNEAQ (reference sequence). V was cut by 2 bases and J by 1 base, with 6 bases left in between. The CDR3 is made up of 14 amino acids. The CDR3 region is CASSLSEAKNIQYF. In DNA, the CDR3 is TGTGCCAGCAGCTTAAGTGAGGCCAAAAACATTCAGTACTTC.

V gene TRBV6-5 combines with J gene TRBJ1-1, with D hard to call. Trimming cost V 5 bases and J 1 base, with 11 bases left between them. The CDR3 has 14 residues. Germline V gene data show CDR1 as MNHEY and CDR2 as SVGAGI. The DNA for the CDR3 is TGTGCCAGCAGTCCCCCGTTGCGGAACACTGAAGCTTTCTTT. Amino acid sequence: CASSPPLRNTEAFF.